Listed below are T cell receptor beta chains from one sample, sequenced in a study of T cell responses to AZD1222 COVID-19 vaccine. Libraries were prepared by immunoSEQ multiplex PCR; TCRdb keeps only in-frame clonotypes and omits some of them. This sample yields 100,000 to 150,000 clones, of which about 91% are seen a single time; more than 2.5% belongs to the top ten. Sequenced material: peripheral blood, taken on day 0 of AZD1222 vaccination. Every receptor here comes from an adult in good health. Both conserved end residues are part of each CDR3. Fields, in order: clone size, V gene, J gene, D gene, CDR3 protein, CDR3 DNA. A D gene is named only where the DNA matches it firmly. Not every row has a clone size; where given, it reads once, few, many or a size class.

-	TRBV13	TRBJ2-5	-	CASSPGSLDQETQYF	TGTGCCAGCAGCCCGGGGAGCCTGGACCAAGAGACCCAGTACTTC
-	TRBV9	TRBJ2-5	-	CASSSTSETQYF	TGTGCCAGCAGCTCCACCTCGGAGACCCAGTACTTC
-	TRBV7-3	TRBJ1-1	-	CASSLTGGIGEAFF	TGTGCCAGCAGCTTAACGGGGGGGATAGGTGAAGCTTTCTTT
-	TRBV3-1/TRBV3-2	TRBJ1-2	-	CASSQAGDYGYTF	TGTGCCAGCAGCCAAGCTGGGGACTATGGCTACACCTTC
-	TRBV25-1	TRBJ1-1	-	CASSEPPVGSEAFF	TGTGCCAGCAGTGAGCCCCCAGTGGGCTCTGAAGCTTTCTTT
-	TRBV12-3/TRBV12-4	TRBJ1-1	-	CASIKRANTEAFF	TGTGCCAGCATTAAAAGGGCGAACACTGAAGCTTTCTTT
-	TRBV5-1	TRBJ1-2	-	CASSLGTLGYTF	TGCGCCAGCAGCTTGGGTACGCTGGGCTACACCTTC
-	TRBV7-3	TRBJ2-3	TRBD2	CASSLFSGIADTQYF	TGTGCCAGCAGCTTATTTAGCGGGATCGCAGATACGCAGTATTTT
-	TRBV19	TRBJ1-2	-	CASSTRAVYGYTF	TGTGCCAGTAGCACCCGGGCAGTTTATGGCTACACCTTC
-	TRBV2	TRBJ1-3	-	CASSEDRPQGSGNTIYF	TGTGCCAGCAGTGAAGACAGGCCCCAAGGCTCTGGAAACACCATATATTTT
-	TRBV30	TRBJ1-5	-	CAWSVLGPGGIFSNQPQHF	TGTGCCTGGAGTGTACTCGGTCCAGGCGGCATCTTCAGCAATCAGCCCCAGCATTTT
-	TRBV2	TRBJ1-1	-	CASSEGGGTEAFF	TGTGCCAGCAGTGAGGGGGGAGGGACTGAAGCTTTCTTT
once	TRBV5-6	TRBJ2-2	-	CASSLVSATGELFF	TGTGCCAGCAGCTTAGTATCAGCGACCGGGGAGCTGTTTTTT
once	TRBV3-1/TRBV3-2	TRBJ2-1	TRBD2	CASSPQRERVVGEQFF	TGTGCCAGCAGCCCCCAGCGGGAAAGAGTCGTTGGAGAGCAGTTCTTC
-	TRBV7-3	TRBJ2-3	-	CASSLWGLETDTQYF	TGTGCCAGCAGCTTATGGGGCCTGGAGACAGATACGCAGTATTTT
-	TRBV7-9	TRBJ1-2	-	CASSPLGRGGGGYTF	TGTGCCAGCAGCCCCCTCGGGCGGGGAGGAGGAGGCTACACCTTC
-	TRBV21-1	TRBJ1-6	-	CASSIRLNSPLHF	TGTGCCAGCAGCATTCGCCTGAATTCACCCCTCCACTTT
-	TRBV27	TRBJ1-1	TRBD1	CASSWDRSYTEAFF	TGTGCCAGCAGTTGGGACAGGTCATACACTGAAGCTTTCTTT
-	TRBV6-6	TRBJ2-7	-	CASSPAGEQYF	TGTGCCAGCAGTCCCGCGGGGGAGCAGTACTTC
-	TRBV20-1	TRBJ1-2	-	CSAPDLGGYTF	TGCAGTGCCCCAGATTTGGGAGGCTACACCTTC